These 31 T cell receptor beta chains share one sample of origin, sequenced in a study of vaccination effects on CD4 cells after COVID-19. For these receptors, no antigen is known. Sequencing was performed with immunoSEQ multiplex PCR; in TCRdb, only in-frame clones are kept and a portion is missing. Of fewer than 30,000 clones listed, around 80% are singletons. In the ViraFEST assay, antigen-specific CD4+ clonotypes were identified by expansion after peptide-pool stimulation. When less than 12 days of culture had elapsed, CD4+ T cells were isolated. All vaccine recipients tested negative for nucleocapsid antibodies and had never contracted SARS-CoV-2 infection. The material was CD4+ T cells from PBMCs cultured with SARS-CoV-2 spike peptides, obtained before COVID-19 vaccination. All receptors come from a human donor who received a COVID-19 vaccine.

The J gene is TRBJ2-1, the V gene TRBV20-1; TRBD1 matches 8 bases. The ends lost 5 bases at V and 15 bases at J; junction bases unmatched: 3. The CDR3 covers 9 residues. Germline CDR1 and CDR2: DFQATT and SNEGSKA (reference sequence). The CDR3: CSAVRGPFF. The CDR3 nucleotides read TGCAGTGCTGTCAGGGGGCCGTTCTTC.

J is TRBJ2-6 and V is TRBV27, with D possibly being TRBD1 (5 bases). The V end lost 2 bases, the J end lost 0 bases, and 14 bases lay between the germline ends. The CDR3 spans 18 residues. The germline V gene encodes CDR1 MNHEY and CDR2 SMNVEV (reference sequence). The CDR3 loop is CASSLIPRGNSGANVLTF. In DNA form, the CDR3 reads TGTGCCAGCAGTTTAATCCCTAGGGGAAACTCTGGGGCCAACGTCCTGACTTTC. Variable domain in full (rest from reference TRBV27 and TRBJ2-6): EAQVTQNPRYLITVTGKKLTVTCSQNMNHEYMSWYRQDPGLGLRQIYYSMNVEVTDKGDVPEGYKVSRKEKRNFPLILESPSPNQTSLYFCASSLIPRGNSGANVLTFGAGSRLTVL.

The chain links TRBV6-5 to TRBJ1-1, with a tentative D call TRBD1 (5 bases). V was clipped by 2 bases and J by 1 base, with 11 bases between them. Germline CDR1 and CDR2: MNHEY and SVGAGI. This CDR3 contains 15 residues. The CDR3 loop is CASSYDKGPNTEAFF. In DNA, the CDR3 is TGTGCCAGCAGTTACGATAAGGGACCGAACACTGAAGCTTTCTTT.

The DNA of the CDR3 is TGTGCCAGCAGTTTACAGGGGCCGTGCACCTTC. It translates to CASSLQGPCTF. This chain connects TRBV2 to TRBJ1-2; 7 positions match TRBD1. CDR3 length equals 11 residues. Germline V gives CDR1 SNHLY, CDR2 FYNNEI. V was pared by 5 bases and J by 13 bases, with 7 bases of the junction left unmatched.

The CDR3, as DNA: TGTGCCAGCAGTCTATCCTTGGGGATTCACTCCTACGAGCAGTACTTC. It is translated as CASSLSLGIHSYEQYF. This chain uses TRBV28 with TRBJ2-7; D gene unclear. This CDR3 region has 16 residues. Germline CDR1 is MDHEN and CDR2 is SYDVKM. The germline V and J ends were trimmed by 5 bases and 0 bases, with 17 bases remaining between them.

The rearrangement joins TRBV7-2 to TRBJ2-2, with 11 bases aligning to TRBD2. Germline-derived CDR1 and CDR2 are SGHTA and FQGNSA. This CDR3 has 19 amino acids. V dropped 1 base and J dropped 2; count of bases not matched to a gene: 9. The CDR3 nucleotides are TGTGCCAGCAGCTTAGGGGCACTAGCGGGGGCCAAAAACACCGGGGAGCTGTTTTTT. Its translation: CASSLGALAGAKNTGELFF. Variable domain in full (rest from reference TRBV7-2 and TRBJ2-2): GAGVSQSPSNKVTEKGKDVELRCDPISGHTALYWYRQSLGQGLEFLIYFQGNSAPDKSGLPSDRFSAERTGGSVSTLTIQRTQQEDSAVYLCASSLGALAGAKNTGELFFGEGSRLTVL.

Here the CDR3 DNA reads TGTGCCATCAGTGACTACTCGGGCCCGGGCTACACCTTC. This sequence encodes CAISDYSGPGYTF. The genes are TRBV10-3 and TRBJ1-2; D gene unclear. Germline CDR1 ENHRY, CDR2 SYGVKD. The CDR3 covers 13 residues. Between the trimmed V and J ends, which lost 3 bases and 8 bases, there was a span of 13 bases.

This rearrangement joins TRBV7-9 to TRBJ2-7; D is perhaps TRBD1 (5 bases). The CDR3 runs 16 residues. V dropped 5 bases and J dropped 2 bases, with 19 bases sitting between them. Per germline, CDR1 SEHNR and CDR2 FQNEAQ (reference sequence). CDR3 loop: CASSPTFGHNTYEQYF. The DNA of the CDR3 is TGTGCCAGCAGCCCCACATTCGGACATAATACCTACGAGCAGTACTTC. The variable domain in full, with the rest retrieved from reference TRBV7-9 and TRBJ2-7, is DTGVSQNPRHKITKRGQNVTFRCDPISEHNRLYWYRQTLGQGPEFLTYFQNEAQLEKSRLLSDRFSAERPKGSFSTLEIQRTEQGDSAMYLCASSPTFGHNTYEQYFGPGTRLTVT.

This clone was counted between two and nine times. The chain couples TRBV6-5 to TRBJ1-3, with D perhaps matching TRBD1 (5 bases). This CDR3 has 14 amino acids. Trimming stripped 5 bases from V and 4 bases from J, with 12 bases between. The V gene's germline CDR1 is MNHEY and CDR2 SVGAGI. In nucleotides, the CDR3 is TGTGCCAGCAGTAAACAGGCTTGGGGAAACACCATATATTTT. Protein sequence: CASSKQAWGNTIYF.

V and J are TRBV2 and TRBJ2-7; TRBD2 matches 12 bases. The length of the CDR3 is 16 residues. V lost 5 bases, J lost 3 bases, and 8 bases stayed unmatched. The germline gives CDR1 SNHLY, CDR2 FYNNEI. The CDR3 is CASSLRLAGAFYEQYF. The CDR3 DNA is TGTGCCAGCAGTCTTCGACTAGCGGGAGCTTTCTACGAGCAGTACTTC.

The rearrangement uses TRBV5-6 and TRBJ2-5; D gene unclear. The V end lost 7 bases, the J end lost 5 bases, and 9 bases lay between the germline ends. CDR1 is SGHDT, CDR2 YYEEEE, per germline. The CDR3 totals 11 residues. The CDR3 here is CASGISETQYF. The CDR3 DNA sequence: TGTGCCAGCGGAATTAGTGAGACCCAGTACTTC.

This clone appeared a single time. This sequence joins TRBV29-1 and TRBJ2-7; 7 bases map to TRBD2. V lost 7 bases, J lost 3 bases, and 9 bases stayed unmatched. The V gene's germline CDR1 is SQVTM and CDR2 ANQGSEA. The CDR3 is 13 amino acids. CDR3 nucleotides: TGCAGCGCCGAACGGCCGGGGGGCTACGAGCAGTACTTC. It is translated as CSAERPGGYEQYF.

The chain couples TRBV5-1 to TRBJ1-1; a weak D match, TRBD1 (5 bases). V lost 3 bases and J lost 5, with 26 bases in between. Germline lookup yields CDR1 SGHRS and CDR2 YFSETQ. CDR3 length: 18 residues. CDR3 sequence: CASSSIPSVQGGATEAFF. The CDR3 nucleotides read TGCGCCAGCAGCTCGATCCCGTCCGTCCAGGGTGGAGCGACTGAAGCTTTCTTT.

The rearrangement links TRBV30 to TRBJ1-6, with 9 bases fitting TRBD1. The CDR3 spans 14 residues. The junction had 8 bases not matched to a gene; V was cut back by 8 bases and J by 6 bases. Germline values: CDR1 GTSNPN, CDR2 SVGIG (reference sequence). The CDR3 region has the DNA TGTGCCCTGAAGGGACAGGGTTTTAATTCACCCCTCCACTTT. As protein: CALKGQGFNSPLHF.

CDR3 protein: CASSLAGGIYEQYF. The CDR3 nucleotides read TGTGCCAGCAGCCTAGCGGGGGGGATCTACGAGCAGTACTTC. V is TRBV5-4 and J is TRBJ2-7; 12 nucleotides agree with TRBD2. The CDR3 consists of 14 residues. The V gene end was trimmed by 4 bases and the J gene end by 3 bases; junction bases not matched to a gene: 2. CDR1 is SGHNT, CDR2 YYREEE, per germline (reference sequence).

The chain links TRBV19 to TRBJ2-5; D is perhaps TRBD1 (5 bases). The CDR3 has 14 residues. The germline V gene has CDR1 LNHDA and CDR2 SQIVND (reference sequence). Trimming cost V 3 bases and J 5 bases, with 13 bases left between them. Here the CDR3 reads CASSMGQALETQYF. The DNA for the CDR3 is TGTGCCAGTAGTATGGGGCAGGCCCTGGAGACCCAGTACTTC.

The chain couples TRBV13 to TRBJ1-1, with D unclear. Trimming cost V 5 bases and J 0 bases, with 16 bases left between them. Per germline, CDR1 PRHDT and CDR2 FYEKMQ (reference sequence). This CDR3 contains 16 residues. DNA for the CDR3: TGTGCCAGCAGCCCAGGTGCGTTGGTGTTGAACACTGAAGCTTTCTTT. It encodes CASSPGALVLNTEAFF.

The chain uses TRBV29-1 and TRBJ2-2, with 9 bases matching TRBD1. CDR1 is SQVTM, CDR2 ANQGSEA, per germline. V lost 1 base and J lost 7; bases outside the gene matches: 13. The length of the CDR3 is 17 residues. CDR3 bases: TGCAGCGTTGAAGGTGGGAGGGGGACAGGGAGGTTCGGGGAGCTGTTTTTT. It specifies CSVEGGRGTGRFGELFF.

The chain employs TRBV2 and TRBJ1-5; D call uncertain. The CDR3 length is 12 residues. Germline CDR1 SNHLY, CDR2 FYNNEI. V dropped 3 bases and J dropped 8 bases, with 8 bases sitting between them. The CDR3 loop is CASSEGLKPQHF. CDR3 nucleotide sequence: TGTGCCAGCAGTGAGGGTCTTAAGCCCCAGCATTTT. Full variable domain (outside the CDR3, taken from reference TRBV2 and TRBJ1-5): EPEVTQTPSHQVTQMGQEVILRCVPISNHLYFYWYRQILGQKVEFLVSFYNNEISEKSEIFDDQFSVERPDGSNFTLKIRSTKLEDSAMYFCASSEGLKPQHFGDGTRLSIL.

The chain couples TRBV12-3 or TRBV12-4 to TRBJ1-1; D remains unclear. With 6 bases removed from V and 13 bases from J, the gap between germline ends came to 15 bases. The CDR3 runs to 11 residues. CDR3 sequence reads: CASSPGTERFF. DNA for the CDR3: TGTGCCAGCAGCCCGGGCACCGAACGTTTCTTT.

V and J are TRBV29-1 and TRBJ2-1; TRBD2 aligns across 10 bases. The CDR3 length is 13 residues. V trimming: 4 bases; J trimming: 8 bases; junction bases outside the gene matches: 5. Germline V gene sequence: CDR1 SQVTM, CDR2 ANQGSEA. CDR3 loop: CSVGLAGEHEQFF. CDR3 DNA: TGCAGCGTTGGGCTAGCGGGAGAACATGAGCAGTTCTTC.

V usage is TRBV2 and J usage is TRBJ1-2; 8 nucleotides line up with TRBD1. V was clipped by 7 bases and J by 6 bases; unmatched bases: 1. Germline V gene data show CDR1 as SNHLY and CDR2 as FYNNEI. This CDR3 is built from 11 residues. CDR3 coding DNA: TGTGCCAGCAACAGGGGGGATGGCTACACCTTC. Amino acid sequence: CASNRGDGYTF. The full variable domain, with the rest looked up from reference TRBV2 and TRBJ1-2, is EPEVTQTPSHQVTQMGQEVILRCVPISNHLYFYWYRQILGQKVEFLVSFYNNEISEKSEIFDDQFSVERPDGSNFTLKIRSTKLEDSAMYFCASNRGDGYTFGSGTRLTVV.

The rearrangement joins TRBV6-4 to TRBJ1-1; tentatively, D is TRBD1 (6 bases). V was pared by 8 bases and J by 6 bases, with 19 bases between. CDR1 and CDR2 from the germline V gene are MRHNA and SNTAGT. This CDR3 is built from 14 residues. CDR3 in DNA: TGTGCCAGCGCAGGGGACCGTGGGGGCCCTGAAGCTTTCTTT. Protein product: CASAGDRGGPEAFF.

This clone was counted only a few times. The CDR3 sequence: CASSQRAYSPLHF. CDR3 DNA: TGTGCCAGCAGCCAGAGGGCCTATTCACCCCTCCACTTT. The V gene is TRBV27, the J gene TRBJ1-6; D is uncertain. Trimming pared 6 bases from V and 8 bases from J, leaving 11 bases between. The CDR3 loop spans 13 amino acids. Germline CDR1 reads MNHEY; CDR2 reads SMNVEV (reference sequence).

The chain recombines TRBV3-1 (or the pseudogene TRBV3-2) with TRBJ2-5, with D maybe TRBD2 (6 bases). The V gene lost 3 bases and the J gene lost 2 bases, with 13 bases spanning the gap. Germline V gene data show CDR1 as LGHDT and CDR2 as YNNKEL (reference sequence). The CDR3 extends over 15 amino acids. The chain's CDR3 is CASSQGGNPQETQYF. Here the CDR3 DNA reads TGTGCCAGCAGCCAGGGGGGAAACCCTCAAGAGACCCAGTACTTC.

V and J are TRBV12-3 or TRBV12-4 and TRBJ1-1; no clear D. V was clipped by 6 bases and J by 7 bases, with 12 bases between them. This CDR3 is built from 12 residues. The CDR3, as DNA: TGTGCCAGCAGCAAGGATGGTTTTGAAGCTTTCTTT. This codes for CASSKDGFEAFF.

This chain uses TRBV6-5 with TRBJ2-3; D ambiguous. The CDR3 is made up of 11 amino acids. V lost 8 bases and J 3 bases, leaving 6 bases between the germline ends. Germline CDR1 reads MNHEY; CDR2 reads SVGAGI. This CDR3 is CASAITDTQYF. The CDR3, as DNA: TGTGCCAGCGCCATTACAGATACGCAGTATTTT.

This chain joins TRBV12-5 and TRBJ2-3, with TRBD1 matching over 10 bases. The CDR3 sequence is 15 residues long. Trimming cost V 4 bases and J 5 bases; bases outside gene matches: 6. Germline V CDR1 and CDR2: LGHNT, FRNRAP. The CDR3 spells CASGSRQGAGDTQYF. In nucleotides, the CDR3 is TGTGCTAGTGGTTCAAGACAGGGGGCAGGAGATACGCAGTATTTT.

The chain joins TRBV19 to TRBJ1-1; 7 bases line up with TRBD1. Trimming removed 3 bases from V and 8 bases from J; junction bases left unmatched: 9. Germline CDR1 reads LNHDA; CDR2 reads SQIVND (reference sequence). This CDR3 is built from 14 residues. CDR3 sequence: CASSIGRGQREAFF. In DNA, the CDR3 is TGTGCCAGTAGTATTGGTAGGGGGCAGAGAGAAGCTTTCTTT.

The chain recombines TRBV28 with TRBJ2-5, with unresolved D. The CDR3 runs to 15 residues. CDR1 and CDR2 from the germline V gene are MDHEN and SYDVKM. Deletions cut 5 bases from V and 1 base from J, with 14 bases between. The CDR3 sequence is CASSLGIVAQETQYF. In DNA, the CDR3 is TGTGCCAGCAGTCTTGGGATTGTCGCCCAAGAGACCCAGTACTTC.

This chain joins TRBV4-2 and TRBJ1-1; TRBD1 might be the D (5 bases). CDR3 size: 14 residues. Germline assignment: CDR1 LGHNA and CDR2 YNFKEQ. Trimming cost V 1 base and J 4 bases, with 10 bases left between them. The CDR3 DNA sequence: TGTGCCAGCAGCCAAGCGGGGGTCGGCACTGAAGCTTTCTTT. It codes for CASSQAGVGTEAFF.